These 10 T cell receptor beta chains were all obtained from the same sample, sequenced in a study of shared clonotypes between healthy human individuals. The protocol was immunoSEQ multiplex PCR, while the TCRdb copy is restricted to in-frame clones and leaves out a portion. The profile shows roughly 640,000 clones, under 80% of them singletons. Material for sequencing was memory CD4+ T cells sorted from blood. Subset reported: CD45RA-negative fraction. The receptor set was obtained from a woman aged 25 to 45 in good health.

This clone has at least ten counts. The chain combines TRBV19 with TRBJ2-1, with TRBD2 matching 8 bases. V was clipped by 5 bases and J by 7 bases; unmatched bases: 10. The CDR3 runs 15 residues. Looked up from germline, CDR1 is LNHDA and CDR2 is SQIVND (reference sequence). This CDR3 reads CASSLGTRSRNEQFF. As DNA, the CDR3 is TGTGCCAGTAGTCTAGGGACTAGATCGAGAAATGAGCAGTTCTTC.

The chain recombines TRBV5-8 with TRBJ1-6, with D hard to call. Germline V gene lookup returns CDR1 SGHTS and CDR2 YDEGEE. Trimming removed 4 bases from V and 8 bases from J, with 13 bases in between. This CDR3 has 14 amino acids. In DNA, the CDR3 is TGTGCCAGCAGCCGGACCCCCTGGGATTCACCCCTCCACTTT. As protein: CASSRTPWDSPLHF.

This chain connects TRBV10-3 to TRBJ1-2; TRBD1 matches at 9 bases. Losses at the gene ends were 3 bases for V and 7 bases for J; bases not matched to a gene: 3. Germline values: CDR1 ENHRY, CDR2 SYGVKD. The CDR3 has 13 residues. As DNA, the CDR3 is TGTGCCATCAGTGACAACAGGGGGCTTGGCTACACCTTC. Its translation: CAISDNRGLGYTF.

Turning to this clone: The sample holds other DNA sequences that translate to the same CDR3. The chain recombines TRBV5-1 with TRBJ1-1, with no clear D. The germline V gene encodes CDR1 SGHRS and CDR2 YFSETQ. This CDR3 is 14 amino acids long. V lost 0 bases and J 1 base, leaving 7 bases between the germline ends. Here the CDR3 reads CASSLGVGNTEAFF. Written as DNA, the CDR3 is TGCGCCAGCAGCTTGGGGGTAGGGAACACTGAAGCTTTCTTT.

The chain employs TRBV29-1 and TRBJ2-1; 8 positions match TRBD2. The V segment lost 2 bases and the J segment 2 bases; nucleotides outside the gene matches: 2. This CDR3 spans 14 amino acids. Germline values: CDR1 SQVTM, CDR2 ANQGSEA. The CDR3 protein is CSVERGGTYNEQFF. The CDR3 DNA reads TGCAGCGTTGAACGGGGGGGGACCTACAATGAGCAGTTCTTC.

V usage is TRBV2 and J usage is TRBJ2-2; 12 nucleotides align to TRBD2. This CDR3 spans 15 amino acids. Germline lookup yields CDR1 SNHLY and CDR2 FYNNEI. With 6 bases clipped from V and 4 bases from J, the junction kept 3 bases outside the gene matches. The CDR3 sequence is CASSKTSGSTGELFF. DNA of the CDR3: TGTGCCAGCAGCAAGACTAGCGGGAGCACCGGGGAGCTGTTTTTT.

This chain joins TRBV30 and TRBJ2-1; possible D gene TRBD2, 6 bases. The CDR3 consists of 15 residues. V dropped 4 bases and J dropped 9 bases, with 22 bases sitting between them. Germline CDR1 reads GTSNPN; CDR2 reads SVGIG (reference sequence). The CDR3 spells CAWKVGGIAIGEQFF. Here the CDR3 DNA reads TGTGCCTGGAAAGTAGGCGGGATAGCAATCGGTGAGCAGTTCTTC. Full variable domain (outside the CDR3, taken from reference TRBV30 and TRBJ2-1): SQTIHQWPATLVQPVGSPLSLECTVEGTSNPNLYWYRQAAGRGLQLLFYSVGIGQISSEVPQNLSASRPQDRQFILSSKKLLLSDSGFYLCAWKVGGIAIGEQFFGPGTRLTVL.

The chain links TRBV7-2 to TRBJ2-4, with a weak D call TRBD1 (5 bases). CDR3 size: 16 residues. Germline V gives CDR1 SGHTA, CDR2 FQGNSA. The germline V and J ends were trimmed by 2 bases and 1 base, with 12 bases remaining between them. The CDR3 DNA follows: TGTGCCAGCAGCTTATTCCCAGGGTTGGCCAAAAACATTCAGTACTTC. Translation: CASSLFPGLAKNIQYF.

The chain recombines TRBV6-5 with TRBJ2-1, with unresolved D. Germline lookup yields CDR1 MNHEY and CDR2 SVGAGI. This CDR3 has 15 amino acids. Trimming stripped 0 bases from V and 2 bases from J, with 8 bases between. The CDR3 bases are TGTGCCAGCAGTTACTCGGCTTTCGCCTACAATGAGCAGTTCTTC. Protein product: CASSYSAFAYNEQFF.

This clone was detected only a few times. The chain is built from TRBV25-1 and TRBJ2-7; 14 bases match TRBD2. Germline V gives CDR1 MGHDK, CDR2 SYGVNS. This CDR3 has 16 residues. The V and J ends lost 6 bases and 3 bases, in that order; junction bases with no gene match: 7. DNA for the CDR3: TGTGCCAGCAGCCCCGGGACTAGCGGGAGACACTACGAGCAGTACTTC. Translating it yields CASSPGTSGRHYEQYF.